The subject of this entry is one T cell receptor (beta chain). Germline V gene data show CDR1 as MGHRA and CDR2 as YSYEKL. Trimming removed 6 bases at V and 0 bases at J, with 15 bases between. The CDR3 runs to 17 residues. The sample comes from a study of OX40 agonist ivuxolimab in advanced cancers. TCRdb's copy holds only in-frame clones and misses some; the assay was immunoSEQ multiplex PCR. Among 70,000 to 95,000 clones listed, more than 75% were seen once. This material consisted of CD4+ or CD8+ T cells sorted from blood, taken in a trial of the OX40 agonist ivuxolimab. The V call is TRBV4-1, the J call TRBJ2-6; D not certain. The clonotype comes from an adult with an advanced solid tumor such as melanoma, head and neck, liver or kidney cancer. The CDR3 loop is CASSLGAAFSGANVLTF. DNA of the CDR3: TGCGCCAGCAGTCTAGGTGCAGCCTTCTCTGGGGCCAACGTCCTGACTTTC.